This T cell receptor (beta chain) originates from a study of cytomegalovirus exposure and HLA in healthy donors (TCRdb year 2017). In the study overall: An earlier analysis of more than 550 of the donors reported about 260 Gb of sequence data and 95 million to 130 million unique TCR beta sequences obtained from approximately 180 million T cells. The T cell repertoires of 666 subjects were profiled by immunosequencing and related to cytomegalovirus serostatus. To decide whether each TCR beta V gene segment behaved as functional or pseudogenic, an earlier analysis of 587 of the donors relied on high-throughput TCR beta sequencing. In addition to the first cohort of roughly 670 subjects, a separate validation cohort of approximately 110 different subjects was used. Of the approximately 400 genotyped donors, approximately 80% fell in the genetic ancestry cluster associated with self-reported Caucasian donors. The study combined high-throughput TCR immunosequencing, statistical association of individual TCRs with disease status, and machine learning to predict cytomegalovirus infection status. On average, about 200,000 unique TCR beta nucleotide sequences were sequenced per donor among about 400 genotyped donors of the cohort, with 15% to 20% of those sequences being non-productive. Every repertoire in the discovery cohort had been generated on one and the same sequencing platform. About 280 gigabases of sequencing data and approximately 85 million unique TCR sequences were included in an early release covering roughly 600 HLA-typed donors. Four to six DR-DQ haplotypes were handled as single units for association and clustering, since linkage in the cohort was strong. Class I and class II HLA loci were covered by the typing at four-digit resolution. The number of donors typed differed by locus, with about 620-630 for A, B, C, DRB1 and DQB1, roughly 550 for DQA1, over 600 for DPA1, and around 430 for DPB1. Donor age, sex, ethnicity and CMV serostatus were collected together with the repertoire data. The study aimed to test whether signatures of past pathogen exposure could be identified by cataloging public T cell receptors. The later analysis used no new phenotypic data to find candidate immune exposures, relying instead on TCR beta sequences and their occurrence across donors. In a later analysis, previously published TCR beta repertoires from several hundred donors were re-analyzed and high-resolution HLA genotyping was added so that TCR occurrence patterns could be studied. In a later genetic analysis, genome-wide SNP genotypes for about three fifths of the roughly 670 donors were used, and that subset was treated as a discovery cohort. The research as a whole found: Over 15 rarely observed V segments, including chromosome 9 orphons, were excluded from the earlier analysis of about 610 of the donors because counts were too low. In vitro tests confirmed that three of the cytomegalovirus-associated TCR beta chains recognize cytomegalovirus antigens. An association between a missense DCLRE1C variant and V-gene and J-gene trimming of TCR beta chains was found in a later genetic analysis and replicated in an independent cohort. The study gave a list of about 160 TCR beta chains associated with cytomegalovirus. A group of highly shared sequence variants was considered likely to be a technical artifact of the sequencing pipeline. A later analysis reported that several top co-occurrence clusters appeared linked to parvovirus B19, influenza, CMV and Epstein-Barr virus. Linkage disequilibrium might explain the correlated functional status among segregating V segments, but an unknown experimental factor could not be ruled out. CMV serostatus was the only immune exposure information available for the cohort. A further reported finding was that TCR beta sequences accurately predicted the HLA-A and HLA-B alleles for most subjects in the first cohort. In a later analysis, 15,000 to 20,000 TCR beta sequences were associated with specific HLA alleles at a false discovery rate of 0.05. Most TCR sequences were observed very rarely across donors, whereas some public TCRs were present in many individuals. Compared with the 666-donor mean, donors in an Asian-associated ancestry cluster had fewer N-insertions in productive TCRs, according to a later genetic analysis. Some IMGT-functional V segments, including TRBV6-2 and TRBV6-3, could not be distinguished by the 87-base-pair reads and were therefore excluded. In a later analysis, HLA-associated TCR beta chains showed more clonal expansion and lower generation probabilities than non-associated chains that were equally common. A later analysis found that most CMV-associated TCR beta chains appeared HLA-restricted, with HLA associations seemingly driven largely by CMV exposure. The cohort was sequenced for TCR beta chains only, and without alpha or paired-chain data the features that could be detected were limited. When HLA alleles, especially DR and DQ, strongly co-occurred, attributing TCR associations to individual alleles was difficult. The authors suggested that the approach could potentially be extended to other disease states and immunological phenotypes. The presence/absence analyses assumed that sequencing depth was roughly uniform across donors, and that assumption may not be true. Because some donors lacked HLA typing at each locus, the association tests relied only on the typed subset. In an earlier analysis of some 540 of the donors, most TCR beta V segments appeared in productive rearrangements about 87% or about 30% of the time, broadly matching IMGT annotations. The classifier was reported to diagnose cytomegalovirus status with high specificity and sensitivity in both the original and validation cohorts. In a later analysis, TCR association rates were found to vary across HLA loci, with the most associated TCRs seen for DRB1 alleles and the fewest for HLA-C alleles.

For this clone: The antigen this receptor binds is unknown. No much larger clonotype is one base removed from it; base qualities were not supplied.

The cohort was made up of about 670 healthy bone marrow donors. Cohort members were all nominally healthy when sampled, although unrecorded immune exposures were likely present. The donor tested CMV seropositive and was one of the 289 seropositive cohort members. A peripheral blood sample was provided by each donor, and peripheral blood mononuclear cells were used for TCR beta sequencing. The Qiagen DNeasy Blood Extraction Kit was used to extract genomic DNA from the blood cell samples. Including the terminal cysteine and phenylalanine, the CDR3 comprises 15 residues. The DNA shown is the 45-base CDR3, in frame from base 1. V is clipped by 0 bases and J by 0 bases, and the sequence between their germline boundaries is 9 bases long. The germline V gene sets CDR1 to SGHRS and CDR2 to YFSETQ. Library construction relied on the immunoSEQ multiplex PCR assay. For the multiplex PCR, a mixture combining 60 forward primers for TCR Vbeta segments and 13 reverse primers for TCR Jbeta segments was used. A multiplex PCR assay on genomic DNA amplified the CDR3 region of rearranged TCR beta genes. The amplified TCR beta libraries were sequenced on the Illumina HiSeq System as 87-base-pair reads. The study's processing was this. In a later analysis, tens of millions of unique TCR beta chains were counted across the approximately 670 repertoires, and approximately 11 million of these chains were shared by at least two donors. A nearest-neighbor algorithm error-corrected the raw reads and collapsed the reads into unique sequences, merging closely related sequences to remove PCR and sequencing errors. CDR3 sequences were aligned to IMGT reference sequences to assign V, D and J gene segments. For a sequence to be retained, at least a six-nucleotide match to both a V gene segment and a J gene segment was required. A rearrangement counted as productive if the CDR3 had no stop codons and remained in frame with V and J, and every other rearrangement counted as non-productive. CDR3 was defined according to IMGT convention as the region running from the second conserved V-encoded cysteine to the conserved J-encoded phenylalanine. The earlier analysis of approximately 500 of the donors excluded sequences that lacked an unambiguous match to a single V gene segment. In an earlier analysis of 450 to 750 of the donors, a V segment was called functional when productive rearrangements were above 56.7%, and segregating when the standard deviation between donors exceeded 5%. A statistical classification framework was developed to diagnose cytomegalovirus status using the catalog of TCR beta chain sequences. A later analysis assigned V and J genes by comparing TCR nucleotide sequences with IMGT/GENE-DB human TR gene sequences. The TCRdist pipeline was used in a later analysis to assign CDR3 sequences and most-parsimonious VDJ recombination scenarios. In a later analysis, every TCR beta chain was defined by the combination of its CDR3 amino acid sequence and its V-gene family, and reads without a unique V-gene family were dropped. As a way to deal with suspected cross-contamination and a sequencing artifact, a later analysis dropped under 600 nucleotide sequences that were highly shared and had low generation probability. For each public chain, a later analysis derived a clonal expansion index from normalized ranks of inferred template counts within each repertoire. Generation probabilities in a later analysis came from a VDJ recombination model fitted to out-of-frame rearrangements, and those results were checked against IGoR. In a later analysis, hypergeometric tests were used to score TCR-TCR, TCR-HLA and TCR-CMV co-occurrence, with a repertoire-size bias correction applied to TCR pairs. To estimate false discovery rates, a later analysis permuted the HLA or CMV assignments 20 times. In a later analysis, co-occurring TCRs were grouped using DBSCAN, with TCRdist sequence similarity added in when clustering inside HLA-allele-positive subsets. For co-occurrence clustering, repertoires with fewer than 30,000 or more than 120,000 public chains were excluded, along with about five repertoires with anomalous nucleotide sharing. Sourced from immuneACCESS, this table was stored by TCRdb with only in-frame sequences that have V and J called. A share of the clones is absent; for the studies checked, an unresolved V gene accounts for under half, and the remainder has no known explanation. That table supplies the V and J calls and clone size; D and trimming were determined from the DNA. This sample comprises fewer than 200,000 clones, about 80% of them detected only once. The top ten clones comprise almost 6.5% of the sample.

Sequenced input: PBMCs. The TCR comes from a man in his forties in good health and CMV-seropositive. The V gene is TRBV5-1 and the J gene is TRBJ2-5; the D gene is unclear. The nucleotide sequence reads as follows: TGCGCCAGCAGCTTGGGCGGTTTATACCAAGAGACCCAGTACTTC. Its protein reads: CASSLGGLYQETQYF.